The 13 T cell receptor beta chains listed next were all sequenced from one sample in a study of blood T cell repertoires in COVID-19. Measured with immunoSEQ multiplex PCR; TCRdb has only the in-frame clones, and not every one. The data show more than 150,000 clones, roughly nine tenths seen once. The sequenced sample consisted of peripheral blood. These receptors came from a man in his 70s with active or convalescent COVID-19.

V and J are TRBV7-3 and TRBJ2-1; TRBD2 matches 8 bases. CDR1 and CDR2 from the germline V gene are SGHTA and FQGTGA. The CDR3 contains 14 residues. The junction had 5 bases not matched to a gene; V was cut back by 1 base and J by 9 bases. The CDR3 sequence: CASSLILAAGEQFF. DNA of the CDR3: TGTGCCAGCAGCTTAATACTAGCGGCAGGTGAGCAGTTCTTC.

The chain employs TRBV9 and TRBJ1-1; 7 bases align to TRBD1. V lost 6 bases, J lost 1 base, and 6 bases stayed unmatched. The CDR3 has 14 amino acids. Germline lookup yields CDR1 SGDLS and CDR2 YYNGEE. CDR3 region: CASTRTGSNTEAFF. CDR3 DNA: TGTGCCAGCACCCGGACAGGTTCGAACACTGAAGCTTTCTTT. The full variable domain, in which reference TRBV9 and TRBJ1-1 provide the parts outside the CDR3, is DSGVTQTPKHLITATGQRVTLRCSPRSGDLSVYWYQQSLDQGLQFLIQYYNGEERAKGNILERFSAQQFPDLHSELNLSSLELGDSALYFCASTRTGSNTEAFFGQGTRLTVV.

This rearrangement joins TRBV19 to TRBJ2-7; D possibly corresponds to TRBD2 (5 bases). Trimming pared 3 bases from V and 0 bases from J, leaving 9 bases between. Germline V gene data show CDR1 as LNHDA and CDR2 as SQIVND (reference sequence). CDR3 size: 14 residues. As DNA, the CDR3 is TGTGCCAGTAGTATCGGGGTCCTCTCCTACGAGCAGTACTTC. Residues: CASSIGVLSYEQYF. Together with reference TRBV19 and TRBJ2-7, the CDR3 gives the full variable domain: DGGITQSPKYLFRKEGQNVTLSCEQNLNHDAMYWYRQDPGQGLRLIYYSQIVNDFQKGDIAEGYSVSREKKESFPLTVTSAQKNPTAFYLCASSIGVLSYEQYFGPGTRLTVT.

This chain connects TRBV19 to TRBJ1-6, with a tentative D call TRBD1 (5 bases). The V gene lost 7 bases and the J gene lost 9 bases, with 16 bases spanning the gap. Germline V CDR1 and CDR2: LNHDA, SQIVND (reference sequence). This CDR3 spans 14 amino acids. Here the CDR3 reads CASTLGGSGSPLHF. The CDR3 DNA follows: TGTGCCAGTACCCTTGGGGGGTCCGGTTCACCCCTCCACTTT.

The chain employs TRBV7-8 and TRBJ2-7; D call uncertain. Germline values: CDR1 SGHVS, CDR2 FQNEAQ. Trimming took off 6 bases at V and 3 bases at J, with 15 bases between the two ends. This CDR3 is 14 amino acids long. The CDR3 reads CASRVNSGRYEQYF. In nucleotides, the CDR3 is TGTGCCAGCAGGGTAAACTCAGGCCGCTACGAGCAGTACTTC.

The gene calls are TRBV19 and TRBJ1-1; 7 bases are a match to TRBD1. With 4 bases clipped from V and 10 bases from J, the junction kept 9 bases outside the gene matches. Germline CDR1 reads LNHDA; CDR2 reads SQIVND (reference sequence). CDR3 length: 13 amino acids. CDR3 coding DNA: TGTGCCAGTAGTAAAAGGGGGCGGGTTGGAGCTTTCTTT. Amino acid sequence: CASSKRGRVGAFF.

The J gene is TRBJ1-1, the V gene TRBV5-1, with 7 bases that match TRBD1. CDR1 SGHRS and CDR2 YFSETQ come from the germline V gene. With 2 bases clipped from V and 3 bases from J, the junction kept 10 bases outside the gene matches. The CDR3 sequence is 16 residues long. The CDR3 is CASSLQGQLVDTEAFF. CDR3 nucleotide sequence: TGCGCCAGCAGCTTACAGGGGCAACTGGTGGACACTGAAGCTTTCTTT.

V gene TRBV11-3 combines with J gene TRBJ2-4; D call uncertain. The germline gives CDR1 SGHNT, CDR2 YENEEA. The length of the CDR3 is 13 residues. V was shortened by 4 bases and J by 5 bases, with 9 bases between the two germline ends. This CDR3 reads CASSSQPQNIQYF. Written as DNA, the CDR3 is TGTGCCAGCAGCTCACAGCCCCAAAACATTCAGTACTTC.

In DNA form, the CDR3 reads TGCAGTGCTAGTGGGACTAGCGGGAGTACAGAGACCCAGTACTTC. Its protein product is CSASGTSGSTETQYF. The chain uses TRBV20-1 and TRBJ2-5, with 14 bases matching TRBD2. Germline lookup yields CDR1 DFQATT and CDR2 SNEGSKA (reference sequence). Trimming removed 3 bases from V and 4 bases from J; junction bases left unmatched: 4. This CDR3 has 15 amino acids.

This chain connects TRBV7-8 to TRBJ2-1; 7 nucleotides line up with TRBD1. The ends lost 2 bases at V and 8 bases at J; junction bases unmatched: 6. The CDR3 loop spans 14 amino acids. Looked up from germline, CDR1 is SGHVS and CDR2 is FQNEAQ. The CDR3 DNA reads TGTGCCAGCAGCTTATTGAGGACAGGCGATGAGCAGTTCTTC. This translates into CASSLLRTGDEQFF. The full variable domain, its missing parts supplied by reference TRBV7-8 and TRBJ2-1, is GAGVSQSPRYKVAKRGQDVALRCDPISGHVSLFWYQQALGQGPEFLTYFQNEAQLDKSGLPSDRFFAERPEGSVSTLKIQRTQQEDSAVYLCASSLLRTGDEQFFGPGTRLTVL.

The rearrangement links TRBV7-8 to TRBJ2-7; a weak D match, TRBD2 (5 bases). Trimming took off 7 bases at V and 4 bases at J, with 11 bases between the two ends. The CDR3 extends over 12 amino acids. Germline V CDR1 and CDR2: SGHVS, FQNEAQ. The CDR3 coding sequence is TGTGCCAGCACCCAGGACTGGTACGAGCAGTACTTC. Its protein product is CASTQDWYEQYF.

Comments on this clone: At the DNA level, this CDR3 is encoded by other sequences in the same sample as well. The V and J genes are TRBV6-5 and TRBJ1-5, with 8 bases identical to TRBD1. The CDR3 is 13 amino acids. CDR1 and CDR2 from the germline V gene are MNHEY and SVGAGI. V lost 5 bases, J lost 4 bases, and 1 base stayed unmatched. The CDR3: CASSRQGNQPQHF. The CDR3 nucleotides are TGTGCCAGCAGTAGACAGGGGAATCAGCCCCAGCATTTT.

The chain carries TRBV18 and TRBJ1-1, with a possible D match to TRBD1 (5 bases). Germline CDR1 is KGHSH and CDR2 is LQKENI. Trimming cost V 8 bases and J 1 base, with 17 bases left between them. CDR3 length equals 15 residues. CDR3 nucleotides: TGTGCCAGCCAAACTCAGGGTCTTGGGAACACTGAAGCTTTCTTT. Encoded protein: CASQTQGLGNTEAFF.